The source of this T cell receptor beta chain is a study of shared clonotypes between healthy human individuals. The study, taken as a whole, reports: Larger richness was generally estimated for naive than memory subsets.

Points on this clone: Antigen specificity is unknown.

Terminally differentiated effector memory CD45RA+ cells were left out of the naive CD8 fraction, which was CD45RO-negative and positively selected for CCR7. J gave up 0 bases and V 3 bases, and 8 bases lay outside the gene matches. The CDR3 covers 17 residues. Germline V CDR1 and CDR2: SGHVS, FNYEAQ. Sorted subsets were amplified in replicate PCRs using around 220 ng DNA, around 30,000 T cell genomes. Generated by immunoSEQ multiplex PCR, the TCRdb table keeps only in-frame clones and is missing some. Of about 800,000 clones in the sample, about 97% are singletons; the top ten hold less than 0.3%. The sequence was obtained from a young man in good health. The chain employs TRBV7-6 and TRBJ2-3; 8 nucleotides align to TRBD1. Sequenced input: naive CD8+ T cells sorted from blood. For the CDR3, the DNA is TGTGCCAGCAGCTTTCCAGGACAGGGAGTAAGCACAGATACGCAGTATTTT. Translation: CASSFPGQGVSTDTQYF.